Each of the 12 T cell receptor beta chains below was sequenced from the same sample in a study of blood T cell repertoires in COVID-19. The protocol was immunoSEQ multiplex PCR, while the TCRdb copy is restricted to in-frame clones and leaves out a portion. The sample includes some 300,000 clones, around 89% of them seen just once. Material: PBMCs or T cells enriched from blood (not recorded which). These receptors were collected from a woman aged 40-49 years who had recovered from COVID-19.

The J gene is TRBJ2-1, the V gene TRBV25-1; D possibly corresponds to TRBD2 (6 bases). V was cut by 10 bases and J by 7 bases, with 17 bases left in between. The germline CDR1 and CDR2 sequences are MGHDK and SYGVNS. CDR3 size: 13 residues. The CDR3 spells CATGDFGGNEQFF. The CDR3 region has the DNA TGTGCCACCGGGGACTTTGGGGGGAATGAGCAGTTCTTC.

The chain's CDR3 is CASSVGTGAYEQYF. CDR3 DNA: TGTGCCAGCAGCGTCGGGACAGGGGCCTACGAGCAGTACTTC. The chain is built from TRBV9 and TRBJ2-7, with 10 bases aligning to TRBD1. Germline CDR1 is SGDLS and CDR2 is YYNGEE. The junction had 1 base not matched to a gene; V was cut back by 2 bases and J by 2 bases. The CDR3 runs 14 residues.

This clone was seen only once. Here the CDR3 reads CASSPRPGLAGGGDTQYF. The CDR3 region has the DNA TGCGCCAGCAGCCCCCGCCCGGGACTAGCGGGGGGGGGAGATACGCAGTATTTT. V is TRBV5-1 and J is TRBJ2-3; 16 bases are a match to TRBD2. CDR1 SGHRS and CDR2 YFSETQ come from the germline V gene. The length of the CDR3 is 18 residues. Trimming cost V 4 bases and J 5 bases; bases outside gene matches: 10.

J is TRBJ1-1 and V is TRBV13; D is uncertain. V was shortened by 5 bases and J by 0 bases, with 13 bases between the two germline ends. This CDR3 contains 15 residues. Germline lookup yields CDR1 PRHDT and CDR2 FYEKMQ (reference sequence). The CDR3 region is CASSPPETLNTEAFF. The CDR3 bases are TGTGCCAGCAGCCCACCCGAGACATTGAACACTGAAGCTTTCTTT.

The CDR3 protein is CASKNPLGGYGYTF. For the CDR3, the DNA is TGTGCCAGCAAAAACCCTTTAGGGGGCTATGGCTACACCTTC. The gene calls are TRBV28 and TRBJ1-2; weak D call: TRBD1 (6 bases). Trimming removed 7 bases at V and 4 bases at J, with 16 bases between. The CDR3 loop spans 14 amino acids. Germline CDR1 and CDR2: MDHEN and SYDVKM.

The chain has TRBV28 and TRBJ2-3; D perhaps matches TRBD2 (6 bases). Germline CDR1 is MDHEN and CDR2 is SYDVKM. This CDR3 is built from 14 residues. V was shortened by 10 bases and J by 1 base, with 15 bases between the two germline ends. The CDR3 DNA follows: TGTGCCAACCGCCCGGCTAGCGGCACAGATACGCAGTATTTT. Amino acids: CANRPASGTDTQYF.

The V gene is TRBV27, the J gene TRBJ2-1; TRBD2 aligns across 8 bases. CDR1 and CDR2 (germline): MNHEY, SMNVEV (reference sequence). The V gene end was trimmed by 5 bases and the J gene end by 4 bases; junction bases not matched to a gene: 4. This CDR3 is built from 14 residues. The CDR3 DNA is TGTGCCAGCAGTAGCGGGAGACCTTACAATGAGCAGTTCTTC. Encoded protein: CASSSGRPYNEQFF.

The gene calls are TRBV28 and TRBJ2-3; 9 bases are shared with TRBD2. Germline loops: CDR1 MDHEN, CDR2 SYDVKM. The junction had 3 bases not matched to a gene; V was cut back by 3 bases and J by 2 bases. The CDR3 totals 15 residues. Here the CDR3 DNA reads TGTGCCAGCAGTTTTAGCGGGGGCCCCACAGATACGCAGTATTTT. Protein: CASSFSGGPTDTQYF. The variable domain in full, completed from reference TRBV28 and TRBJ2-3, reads DVKVTQSSRYLVKRTGEKVFLECVQDMDHENMFWYRQDPGLGLRLIYFSYDVKMKEKGDIPEGYSVSREKKERFSLILESASTNQTSMYLCASSFSGGPTDTQYFGPGTRLTVL.

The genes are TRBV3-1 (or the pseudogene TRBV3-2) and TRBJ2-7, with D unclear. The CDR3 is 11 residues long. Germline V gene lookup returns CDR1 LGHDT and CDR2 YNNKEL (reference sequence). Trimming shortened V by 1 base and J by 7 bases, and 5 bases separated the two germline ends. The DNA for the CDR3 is TGTGCCAGCAGCCAAGTTAATGAGCAGTACTTC. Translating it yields CASSQVNEQYF.

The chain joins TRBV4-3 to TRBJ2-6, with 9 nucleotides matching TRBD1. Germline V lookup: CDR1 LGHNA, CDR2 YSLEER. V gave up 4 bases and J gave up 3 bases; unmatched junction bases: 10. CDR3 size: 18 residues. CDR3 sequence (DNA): TGCGCCAGCAGCCGGGACGACAGGGGGGCAGGTGGGGCCAACGTCCTGACTTTC. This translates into CASSRDDRGAGGANVLTF.

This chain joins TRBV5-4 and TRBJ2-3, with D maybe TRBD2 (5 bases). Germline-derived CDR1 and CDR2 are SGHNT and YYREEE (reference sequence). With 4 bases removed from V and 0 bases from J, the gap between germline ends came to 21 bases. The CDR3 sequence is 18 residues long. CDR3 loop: CASSPKTLADTSTDTQYF. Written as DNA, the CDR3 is TGTGCCAGCAGCCCTAAGACGCTAGCTGACACTAGCACAGATACGCAGTATTTT.

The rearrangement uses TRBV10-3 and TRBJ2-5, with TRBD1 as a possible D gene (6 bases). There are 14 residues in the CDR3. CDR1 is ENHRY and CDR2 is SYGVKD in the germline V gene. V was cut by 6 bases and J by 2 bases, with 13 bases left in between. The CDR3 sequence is CAIRGETGQETQYF. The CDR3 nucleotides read TGTGCCATCAGGGGGGAGACAGGACAAGAGACCCAGTACTTC.